The 21 T cell receptor beta chains given below trace back to one sample, sequenced in a study of T cell repertoires in cytomegalovirus infection. For these receptors, no antigen is known. TCRdb re-called the reads with MiXCR, one entry per CDR3 protein. The sample gives a few hundred thousand distinct CDR3 sequences, around 40% of which show up once; about 46% is in the top ten. The sequencing used cultured PBMCs, collected from culture after CMV antigen stimulation. These receptors were collected from a human donor in good health (CMV status not recorded). Some clones in this sample may be carry-over from other donors' samples.

V and J are TRBV20-1 and TRBJ2-1; TRBD1 is a possible D gene (6 bases). The V and J ends lost 3 bases and 9 bases respectively, with 18 bases between them. The CDR3 runs to 14 residues. CDR1 and CDR2 from the germline V gene are DFQATT and SNEGSKA (reference sequence). CDR3: CSARRSGERGEQFF. The DNA of the CDR3 is TGCAGTGCTAGGCGGTCAGGGGAAAGGGGTGAGCAGTTCTTC.

This clonotype has only a few counts. The J gene is TRBJ2-1, the V gene TRBV11-2; maybe TRBD2 (5 bases). CDR1 and CDR2 from the germline V gene are SGHAT and FQNNGV. The V and J ends lost 5 bases and 2 bases respectively, with 16 bases between them. There are 16 residues in the CDR3. CDR3 in amino acids: CASSISVLPPYNEQFF. In DNA form, the CDR3 reads TGTGCCAGCAGCATTAGCGTTTTACCCCCCTACAATGAGCAGTTCTTC.

The CDR3 sequence: CAWSVRVYGYTF. CDR3 coding DNA: TGTGCCTGGAGTGTACGAGTCTATGGCTACACCTTC. V and J are TRBV30 and TRBJ1-2; D not certain. Trimming left V 0 bases short and J 4 bases short, with 6 bases between. The CDR3 extends over 12 amino acids. The germline CDR1 and CDR2 sequences are GTSNPN and SVGIG (reference sequence).

This sequence joins TRBV27 and TRBJ2-7; D might be TRBD1 (7 bases). Germline values: CDR1 MNHEY, CDR2 SMNVEV (reference sequence). V was pared by 4 bases and J by 3 bases, with 19 bases between. The CDR3 consists of 16 residues. Here the CDR3 DNA reads TGTGCCAGCAGTTGGGAGGCCGGGACAGCCTACTACGAGCAGTACTTC. Its protein is CASSWEAGTAYYEQYF.

The chain joins TRBV7-6 to TRBJ2-1, with TRBD2 matching 13 bases. Per the germline V gene, CDR1 is SGHVS and CDR2 is FNYEAQ. This CDR3 region has 15 residues. J lost 9 bases, V lost 3 bases, and 5 bases had no gene match. Here the CDR3 reads CASSFGLAGESEQFF. In nucleotides, the CDR3 is TGTGCCAGCAGCTTCGGACTAGCGGGAGAAAGTGAGCAGTTCTTC.

The chain employs TRBV5-1 and TRBJ2-5; 11 bases agree with TRBD2. Trimming cost V 7 bases and J 5 bases; bases outside gene matches: 13. CDR3 length equals 16 residues. Germline V gene data show CDR1 as SGHRS and CDR2 as YFSETQ. In DNA form, the CDR3 reads TGCGCCAGCCAACCCCCTAGCGGGGGGCTGGAGGAGACCCAGTACTTC. Amino acid sequence: CASQPPSGGLEETQYF.

This clonotype has just a few counts. This chain links TRBV28 with TRBJ2-3, with D perhaps being TRBD1 or TRBD2 (5 bases each). Trimming took off 6 bases at V and 5 bases at J, with 15 bases between the two ends. Germline assignment: CDR1 MDHEN and CDR2 SYDVKM. This CDR3 is 14 amino acids long. The CDR3 loop reads CASSMGRSLDTQYF. The CDR3 DNA sequence: TGTGCCAGCAGCATGGGACGAAGCTTAGATACGCAGTATTTT.

J is TRBJ2-5 and V is TRBV12-3 or TRBV12-4; a possible D gene is TRBD1 (5 bases). This CDR3 spans 13 amino acids. The V end was cut by 5 bases, the J end by 2 bases, with 9 bases between. CDR3: CASSETVQETQYF. CDR3 nucleotides: TGTGCCAGCAGTGAGACAGTACAAGAGACCCAGTACTTC.

A note on this clonotype: This clone may be a read error of a much larger clone one base away. J is TRBJ1-1 and V is TRBV7-2; 8 bases fit TRBD1. In germline, CDR1 is SGHTA, CDR2 FQGNSA. This CDR3 has 19 residues. The CDR3 DNA is TGTGCCAGCAGCTTAAAACCCGGACAGGGTCGCGGAGAGAACACTGAAGTTTTCTTT. Its translation: CASSLKPGQGRGENTEVFF.

In DNA, the CDR3 is TGCAGTGCTAGGGCGTGGACAGGTGTCTCACCCCTCCACTTT. Amino acid sequence: CSARAWTGVSPLHF. The genes are TRBV20-1 and TRBJ1-6, with 7 positions matching TRBD1. This CDR3 has 14 amino acids. Germline V gives CDR1 DFQATT, CDR2 SNEGSKA (reference sequence). The junction had 9 bases not matched to a gene; V was cut back by 3 bases and J by 10 bases.

The chain joins TRBV9 to TRBJ2-3; TRBD2 matches at 11 bases. CDR3 length: 15 amino acids. Germline CDR1 reads SGDLS; CDR2 reads YYNGEE. With 3 bases clipped from V and 2 bases from J, the junction kept 2 bases outside the gene matches. The CDR3 sequence: CASSATSGTTDTQYF. The CDR3 region has the DNA TGTGCCAGCAGCGCGACTAGCGGGACCACAGATACGCAGTATTTT.

The chain recombines TRBV11-2 with TRBJ1-2; 7 bases agree with TRBD1. This CDR3 contains 16 residues. The germline V gene has CDR1 SGHAT and CDR2 FQNNGV. The V and J ends lost 4 bases and 0 bases, in that order; junction bases with no gene match: 8. CDR3 loop: CASSSLGQVTNYGYTF. In DNA form, the CDR3 reads TGTGCCAGCAGCTCCCTTGGACAGGTTACTAACTATGGCTACACCTTC.

The V call is TRBV11-2, the J call TRBJ2-1; D possibly corresponds to TRBD2 (5 bases). The V gene's germline CDR1 is SGHAT and CDR2 FQNNGV. The CDR3 length is 15 residues. The germline V and J ends were trimmed by 2 bases and 4 bases, with 12 bases remaining between them. The CDR3 region is CASSLYGLMYNEQFF. The CDR3 DNA reads as TGTGCCAGCAGCTTATATGGACTGATGTACAATGAGCAGTTCTTC.

The chain combines TRBV11-2 with TRBJ1-4; 7 bases map to TRBD1. V lost 5 bases and J lost 8; bases outside the gene matches: 8. From germline, CDR1 is SGHAT and CDR2 FQNNGV. The CDR3 is made up of 14 amino acids. Here the CDR3 reads CASSTDRVEEKLFF. The CDR3 region has the DNA TGTGCCAGCAGCACAGACAGGGTTGAGGAAAAACTGTTTTTT. The whole variable domain, filled in from reference TRBV11-2 and TRBJ1-4, reads EAGVAQSPRYKIIEKRQSVAFWCNPISGHATLYWYQQILGQGPKLLIQFQNNGVVDDSQLPKDRFSAERLKGVDSTLKIQPAKLEDSAVYLCASSTDRVEEKLFFGSGTQLSVL.

This clonotype was counted only a few times. This sequence joins TRBV7-9 and TRBJ2-4; D possibly corresponds to TRBD1 (6 bases). Germline CDR1 is SEHNR and CDR2 is FQNEAQ (reference sequence). V dropped 3 bases and J dropped 6 bases, with 9 bases sitting between them. The CDR3 is 13 residues long. The CDR3 is CASSLRGGNIQYF. The CDR3 DNA follows: TGTGCCAGCAGCTTGAGAGGGGGAAACATTCAGTACTTC.

The gene calls are TRBV18 and TRBJ2-5, with D hard to call. From germline, CDR1 is KGHSH and CDR2 LQKENI. Trimming took off 6 bases at V and 5 bases at J, with 13 bases between the two ends. CDR3 size: 13 residues. The CDR3, as DNA: TGTGCCAGCTCTGACCAAGGTGATGAGACCCAGTACTTC. It specifies CASSDQGDETQYF.

The gene calls are TRBV7-6 and TRBJ2-3; D gene unclear. Germline CDR1 is SGHVS and CDR2 is FNYEAQ. V was trimmed by 1 base and J by 9 bases, leaving 5 bases between them. This CDR3 region has 11 residues. CDR3 sequence reads: CASSLGPTQYF. The CDR3 DNA follows: TGTGCCAGCAGCTTAGGGCCCACGCAGTATTTT.

The genes are TRBV7-4 and TRBJ1-6; perhaps TRBD1 as D (5 bases). V was cut by 8 bases and J by 4 bases, with 12 bases left in between. The CDR3 extends over 14 amino acids. Germline V CDR1 and CDR2: SGHVT, SQSDAQ. CDR3 sequence (DNA): TGTGCCAGCCGCCTGGACACTTATAATTCACCCCTCCACTTT. Its protein product is CASRLDTYNSPLHF.

This clonotype was counted a single time. V and J are TRBV28 and TRBJ1-3; D not certain. This CDR3 spans 14 amino acids. Trimming shortened V by 2 bases and J by 3 bases, and 8 bases separated the two germline ends. In germline, CDR1 is MDHEN, CDR2 SYDVKM. The CDR3 coding sequence is TGTGCCAGCAGTTTACAGTCTCTTGGAAACACCATATATTTT. Translated: CASSLQSLGNTIYF.

The rearrangement joins TRBV12-5 to TRBJ2-5; perhaps D is TRBD1 or TRBD2 (5 bases each). Trimming stripped 5 bases from V and 2 bases from J, with 12 bases between. Per the germline V gene, CDR1 is LGHNT and CDR2 is FRNRAP. The length of the CDR3 is 14 residues. The CDR3 sequence: CASGVGTVQETQYF. CDR3 in DNA: TGTGCTAGTGGTGTGGGGACGGTGCAAGAGACCCAGTACTTC.

This clonotype was seen a handful of times. V and J are TRBV20-1 and TRBJ2-7; either TRBD1 or TRBD2 may supply D (6 bases each). Germline assignment: CDR1 DFQATT and CDR2 SNEGSKA (reference sequence). Trimming left V 6 bases short and J 2 bases short, with 14 bases between. The CDR3 runs to 13 residues. CDR3 region: CSAYRGPTYEQYF. The CDR3 region has the DNA TGCAGTGCATACCGGGGGCCGACCTACGAGCAGTACTTC.